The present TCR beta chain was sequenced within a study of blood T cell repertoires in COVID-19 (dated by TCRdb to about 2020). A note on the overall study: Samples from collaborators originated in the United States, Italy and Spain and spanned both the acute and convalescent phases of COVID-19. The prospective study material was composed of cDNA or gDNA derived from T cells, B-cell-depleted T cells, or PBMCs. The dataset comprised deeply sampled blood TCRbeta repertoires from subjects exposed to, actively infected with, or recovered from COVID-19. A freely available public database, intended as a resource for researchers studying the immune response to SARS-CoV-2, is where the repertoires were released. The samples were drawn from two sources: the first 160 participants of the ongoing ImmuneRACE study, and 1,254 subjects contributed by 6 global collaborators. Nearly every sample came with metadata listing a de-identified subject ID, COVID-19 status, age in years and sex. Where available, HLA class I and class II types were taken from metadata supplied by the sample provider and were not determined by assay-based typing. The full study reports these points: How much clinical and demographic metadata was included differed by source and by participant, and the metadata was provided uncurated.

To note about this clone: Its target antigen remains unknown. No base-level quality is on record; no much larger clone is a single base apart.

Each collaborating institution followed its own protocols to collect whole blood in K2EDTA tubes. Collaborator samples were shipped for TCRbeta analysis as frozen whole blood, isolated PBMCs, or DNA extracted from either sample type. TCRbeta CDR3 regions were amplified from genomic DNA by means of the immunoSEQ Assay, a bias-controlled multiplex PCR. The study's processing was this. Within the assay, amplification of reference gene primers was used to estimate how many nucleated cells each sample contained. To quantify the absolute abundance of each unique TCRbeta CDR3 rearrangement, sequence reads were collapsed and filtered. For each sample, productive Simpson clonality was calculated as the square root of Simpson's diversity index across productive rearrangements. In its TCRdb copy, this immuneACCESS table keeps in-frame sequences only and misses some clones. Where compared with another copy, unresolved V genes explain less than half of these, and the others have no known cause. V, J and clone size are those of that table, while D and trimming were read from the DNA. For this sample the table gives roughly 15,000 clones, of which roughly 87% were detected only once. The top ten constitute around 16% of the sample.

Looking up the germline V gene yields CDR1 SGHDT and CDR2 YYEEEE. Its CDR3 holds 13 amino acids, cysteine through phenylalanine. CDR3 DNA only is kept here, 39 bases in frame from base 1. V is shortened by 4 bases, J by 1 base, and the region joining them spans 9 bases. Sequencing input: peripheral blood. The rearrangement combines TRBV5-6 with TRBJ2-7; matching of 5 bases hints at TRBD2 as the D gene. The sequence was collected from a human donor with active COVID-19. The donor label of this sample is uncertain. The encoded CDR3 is CASSTTKSYEQYF. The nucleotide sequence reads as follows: TGTGCCAGCAGCACGACTAAGTCCTACGAGCAGTACTTC.